The 20 T cell receptor beta chains listed next were all sequenced from one sample in a study of T-cell reconstitution after alpha-beta-depleted transplantation in children. Unique molecular identifiers were used to barcode this TCRbeta library. One entry per CDR3 protein results from TCRdb running MiXCR on the PCR reads. In the table there are about 980,000 distinct CDR3 sequences, about 29% of which are singletons. Specimen: PBMCs, mostly from graft donor cells, collected 360 days after TCRalphabeta/CD19-depleted stem cell transplant. The receptors originated from a boy younger than two who had a stem cell transplant for SCID, so the T cells may come from the graft donor.

The chain employs TRBV18 and TRBJ1-5; D possibly corresponds to TRBD1 (5 bases). The germline V gene encodes CDR1 KGHSH and CDR2 LQKENI. The CDR3 length is 15 residues. The germline V and J ends were trimmed by 3 bases and 5 bases, with 14 bases remaining between them. CDR3 loop: CASSPAGGEDQPQHF. As DNA, the CDR3 is TGTGCCAGCTCACCGGCAGGAGGGGAGGATCAGCCCCAGCATTTT.

In its sample, this clonotype was seen a few times. The gene calls are TRBV20-1 and TRBJ2-1; 7 bases agree with TRBD1. Germline V gene data show CDR1 as DFQATT and CDR2 as SNEGSKA (reference sequence). CDR3 length: 13 residues. J lost 6 bases, V lost 5 bases, and 7 bases had no gene match. The CDR3 protein is CSALGDRVNEQFF. Written as DNA, the CDR3 is TGCAGTGCTTTAGGAGACAGGGTCAATGAGCAGTTCTTC.

The chain has TRBV20-1 and TRBJ2-7; a weak D match, TRBD1 (5 bases). The length of the CDR3 is 16 residues. The germline V and J ends were trimmed by 0 bases and 2 bases, with 17 bases remaining between them. From germline, CDR1 is DFQATT and CDR2 SNEGSKA (reference sequence). The CDR3 spells CSARDPLGQETYEQYF. The CDR3 DNA is TGCAGTGCTAGAGACCCCTTGGGGCAGGAGACCTACGAGCAGTACTTC.

This clonotype was counted many times. V is TRBV27 and J is TRBJ2-1; the D gene is possibly TRBD2 (5 bases). V lost 1 base and J lost 6, with 19 bases in between. In germline, CDR1 is MNHEY, CDR2 SMNVEV (reference sequence). The CDR3 runs 17 residues. The CDR3: CASSLFRRMAQGNEQFF. CDR3 coding DNA: TGTGCCAGCAGTTTATTCCGGAGGATGGCCCAAGGCAATGAGCAGTTCTTC.

V is TRBV2 and J is TRBJ2-3, with a possible D match to TRBD2 (7 bases). Germline assignment: CDR1 SNHLY and CDR2 FYNNEI. The CDR3 extends over 15 amino acids. The V and J ends lost 2 bases and 1 base respectively, with 10 bases between them. CDR3 sequence reads: CASSERGGRTDTQYF. CDR3 nucleotide sequence: TGTGCCAGCAGTGAAAGGGGGGGCCGCACAGATACGCAGTATTTT.

The chain combines TRBV29-1 with TRBJ1-1; D gene ambiguous. V was pared by 4 bases and J by 4 bases, with 10 bases between. Looked up from germline, CDR1 is SQVTM and CDR2 is ANQGSEA. The CDR3 is 12 residues long. The CDR3 here is CSVVWPVTEAFF. The CDR3 DNA sequence: TGCAGCGTTGTATGGCCGGTCACTGAAGCTTTCTTT.

V gene TRBV5-1 combines with J gene TRBJ2-3; D ambiguous. With 2 bases removed from V and 2 bases from J, the gap between germline ends came to 9 bases. The CDR3 has 14 amino acids. The germline V gene has CDR1 SGHRS and CDR2 YFSETQ. The CDR3 sequence is CASSFEASTDTQYF. Here the CDR3 DNA reads TGCGCCAGCAGCTTTGAAGCCTCCACAGATACGCAGTATTTT. Supplemented by reference TRBV5-1 and TRBJ2-3, the full variable domain reads KAGVTQTPRYLIKTRGQQVTLSCSPISGHRSVSWYQQTPGQGLQFLFEYFSETQRNKGNFPGRFSGRQFSNSRSEMNVSTLELGDSALYLCASSFEASTDTQYFGPGTRLTVL.

Only a few counts were recorded for this clonotype. The gene calls are TRBV6-2 or TRBV6-3 and TRBJ2-1; 9 nucleotides line up with TRBD2. The V segment lost 7 bases and the J segment 10 bases; nucleotides outside the gene matches: 2. Germline CDR1 is MNHEY and CDR2 is SVGEGT. This CDR3 contains 11 residues. This CDR3 reads CASTLAGEQFF. CDR3 in DNA: TGTGCCAGCACTCTAGCGGGGGAGCAGTTCTTC.

The V gene is TRBV7-9, the J gene TRBJ2-5, with D possibly TRBD2 on 6 matching bases. This CDR3 comprises 14 residues. Per the germline V gene, CDR1 is SEHNR and CDR2 is FQNEAQ (reference sequence). Trimming removed 3 bases from V and 4 bases from J, with 12 bases in between. The CDR3 sequence: CASSFIQEGETQYF. CDR3 nucleotide sequence: TGTGCCAGCAGCTTTATACAGGAGGGAGAGACCCAGTACTTC.

This clonotype has only a few counts. The chain employs TRBV6-5 and TRBJ1-3, with 7 positions matching TRBD1. CDR1 and CDR2 from the germline V gene are MNHEY and SVGAGI. This CDR3 spans 14 amino acids. V gave up 4 bases and J gave up 8 bases; unmatched junction bases: 8. The CDR3 region has the DNA TGTGCCAGCAGTTCTGAGGGGGCGGGAGACACCATATATTTT. This sequence encodes CASSSEGAGDTIYF.

V and J are TRBV4-1 and TRBJ2-1, with 7 bases identical to TRBD2. CDR1 is MGHRA and CDR2 is YSYEKL in the germline V gene. The trim removed 0 bases at V and 9 bases at J, leaving 8 bases unmatched. This CDR3 contains 15 residues. The CDR3 sequence: CASSQDPDWGGEQFF. The CDR3 coding sequence is TGCGCCAGCAGCCAAGATCCGGACTGGGGGGGTGAGCAGTTCTTC.

This chain uses TRBV4-3 with TRBJ1-3; 7 bases are shared with TRBD1. The V and J ends lost 0 bases and 4 bases, in that order; junction bases with no gene match: 9. The CDR3 loop spans 17 amino acids. From germline, CDR1 is LGHNA and CDR2 YSLEER. The CDR3, as DNA: TGCGCCAGCAGCCAAGATACCCGCACAGGGGAAGGAAACACCATATATTTT. It is translated as CASSQDTRTGEGNTIYF.

This clonotype was counted between two and nine times. The chain recombines TRBV7-9 with TRBJ2-3; TRBD2 agrees at 11 bases. This CDR3 has 17 residues. V shed 5 bases and J 0 bases; nucleotides not matched to a gene: 7. Germline values: CDR1 SEHNR, CDR2 FQNEAQ (reference sequence). In nucleotides, the CDR3 is TGTGCCAGCAGCGTTCCGGGACTAGCGGAGAGCACAGATACGCAGTATTTT. It specifies CASSVPGLAESTDTQYF.

The chain carries TRBV7-8 and TRBJ2-7; D is unresolved. The V and J ends lost 5 bases and 7 bases respectively, with 15 bases between them. The CDR3 consists of 13 residues. Germline V gene data show CDR1 as SGHVS and CDR2 as FQNEAQ. The CDR3 coding sequence is TGTGCCAGCAGCCCCGGAGTGCTTGGGGAGCAGTACTTC. The encoded protein is CASSPGVLGEQYF.

The rearrangement links TRBV10-1 to TRBJ2-1, with 16 bases aligning to TRBD2. Germline lookup yields CDR1 WNHNN and CDR2 SYGVQD (reference sequence). CDR3 length equals 20 residues. Unmatched junction bases numbered 10, after V lost 5 bases and J lost 0 bases. CDR3: CASSTNPGLAGGSSYNEQFF. The CDR3 nucleotides are TGCGCCAGCAGTACAAATCCGGGACTAGCGGGGGGGAGCTCCTACAATGAGCAGTTCTTC.

V gene TRBV9 combines with J gene TRBJ2-3; tentatively, D is TRBD1 (6 bases). Germline V gene sequence: CDR1 SGDLS, CDR2 YYNGEE. V shed 1 base and J shed 4 bases, with 10 bases lying between them. CDR3 length: 14 residues. For the CDR3, the DNA is TGTGCCAGCAGCGTAATCGAGGGGGCAGATACGCAGTATTTT. Its translation: CASSVIEGADTQYF.

This chain joins TRBV5-6 and TRBJ2-5; TRBD2 might be the D (5 bases). The CDR3 contains 16 residues. Germline V gives CDR1 SGHDT, CDR2 YYEEEE. Trimming took 4 bases from V and 1 from J, leaving 17 bases between them. The CDR3 DNA reads as TGTGCCAGCAGCCGCTTTGGAACCCGGGGCCAAGAGACCCAGTACTTC. Translation gives CASSRFGTRGQETQYF.

The chain carries TRBV5-1 and TRBJ2-5, with D tentatively TRBD1 (6 bases). This CDR3 is 14 amino acids long. Germline CDR1 SGHRS, CDR2 YFSETQ. Trimming removed 7 bases from V and 5 bases from J, with 18 bases in between. The CDR3: CASRAVPGEETQYF. CDR3 nucleotide sequence: TGCGCCAGCCGAGCGGTTCCAGGGGAGGAGACCCAGTACTTC. The whole variable domain, remainder taken from reference TRBV5-1 and TRBJ2-5, is KAGVTQTPRYLIKTRGQQVTLSCSPISGHRSVSWYQQTPGQGLQFLFEYFSETQRNKGNFPGRFSGRQFSNSRSEMNVSTLELGDSALYLCASRAVPGEETQYFGPGTRLLVL.

The CDR3 nucleotides read TGTGCCAGCAGCACCTCCCGGGACCTCACAGATACGCAGTATTTT. Translation: CASSTSRDLTDTQYF. V gene TRBV6-1 combines with J gene TRBJ2-3; tentatively, D is TRBD1 or TRBD2 (5 bases each). The CDR3 runs to 15 residues. V dropped 6 bases and J dropped 2 bases, with 15 bases sitting between them. Germline values: CDR1 MNHNS, CDR2 SASEGT.

The V gene is TRBV16, the J gene TRBJ1-4; 8 bases are a match to TRBD1. Germline V lookup: CDR1 KGHSY, CDR2 FQNENV. The CDR3 is 14 residues long. V was pared by 4 bases and J by 7 bases, with 5 bases of the junction left unmatched. CDR3 sequence: CASSPQGDGEKLFF. The CDR3 DNA is TGTGCCAGCAGCCCACAGGGGGACGGTGAAAAACTGTTTTTT. Full variable domain (outside the CDR3, taken from reference TRBV16 and TRBJ1-4): GEEVAQTPKHLVRGEGQKAKLYCAPIKGHSYVFWYQQVLKNEFKFLISFQNENVFDETGMPKERFSAKCLPNSPCSLEIQATKLEDSAVYFCASSPQGDGEKLFFGSGTQLSVL.